What follows is one T cell receptor beta chain and its context. The ends lost 0 bases at V and 4 bases at J; junction bases unmatched: 3. The CDR3 loop spans 16 amino acids. Germline V gene sequence: CDR1 SGHDT, CDR2 YYEEEE. This specimen belongs to a study of technical replicates of blood from a few donors. Sequencing used immunoSEQ multiplex PCR; TCRdb keeps in-frame clones, though not all of them. The sample carries tens of thousands of clones, approximately 94% recorded once. The rearrangement links TRBV5-6 to TRBJ2-3, with 12 bases lining up with TRBD2. The origin of this receptor is a human donor in good health. The source material was T cells isolated from PBMCs. The CDR3 bases are TGTGCCAGCAGCTTGGGGGGACTAGCGGGTTCAGATACGCAGTATTTT. It specifies CASSLGGLAGSDTQYF. Full variable domain (outside the CDR3, taken from reference TRBV5-6 and TRBJ2-3): DAGVTQSPTHLIKTRGQQVTLRCSPKSGHDTVSWYQQALGQGPQFIFQYYEEEERQRGNFPDRFSGHQFPNYSSELNVNALLLGDSALYLCASSLGGLAGSDTQYFGPGTRLTVL.